These 13 T cell receptor beta chains were sequenced from one sample in a study of CD8 T cells in ankylosing spondylitis. Study observations and caveats: A TCR beta motif of 7 or 8 highly homologous variants appeared characteristic of ankylosing spondylitis blood.

TCRdb redid the calling of the 5' RACE reads with MiXCR, one entry per CDR3 protein. The data contain more than 400,000 distinct CDR3 sequences, over 4% of them singletons. Their antigen targets remain unknown. Sequenced sample: blood, either unsorted or a sorted T cell fraction (not recorded which). Every receptor here comes from a male donor with ankylosing spondylitis.

This clonotype was observed at least ten times. The chain links TRBV7-9 to TRBJ2-2; D gene uncertain. Germline lookup yields CDR1 SEHNR and CDR2 FQNEAQ (reference sequence). V lost 1 base and J 5 bases, leaving 5 bases between the germline ends. The CDR3 spans 13 residues. CDR3 bases: TGTGCCAGCAGCTTAGACGGGACCGGGGAGCTGTTTTTT. It encodes CASSLDGTGELFF.

Remarks on this clonotype: It may be a read error: a sequence one base away is much more abundant. The chain recombines TRBV5-8 with TRBJ2-2, with D possibly matching TRBD1 (6 bases). The CDR3 totals 11 residues. From germline, CDR1 is SGHTS and CDR2 YDEGEE. The CDR3 sequence: CTSRTEGELFF. CDR3 in DNA: TGTACCAGCCGGACAGAAGGGGAGCTGTTTTTT.

This clonotype was observed many times. The CDR3 DNA reads TGTGCCACCAGTGGCCGGGCCCCCTACAATGAGCAGTTCTTC. The encoded protein is CATSGRAPYNEQFF. This chain links TRBV24-1 with TRBJ2-1; D gene unclear. V lost 5 bases and J 2 bases, leaving 9 bases between the germline ends. The length of the CDR3 is 14 residues. Germline assignment: CDR1 KGHDR and CDR2 SFDVKD.

This clonotype has ten or more counts. This chain uses TRBV7-3 with TRBJ2-7; perhaps TRBD1 as D (5 bases). V was shortened by 5 bases and J by 2 bases, with 19 bases between the two germline ends. The CDR3 contains 16 residues. Germline-derived CDR1 and CDR2 are SGHTA and FQGTGA. In DNA, the CDR3 is TGTGCCAGCAGCCTATCCCAGGGAACGGGTACCTACGAGCAGTACTTC. Translated: CASSLSQGTGTYEQYF. The full variable domain, its missing parts supplied by reference TRBV7-3 and TRBJ2-7, is GAGVSQTPSNKVTEKGKYVELRCDPISGHTALYWYRQSLGQGPEFLIYFQGTGAADDSGLPNDRFFAVRPEGSVSTLKIQRTERGDSAVYLCASSLSQGTGTYEQYFGPGTRLTVT.

This clonotype was picked up many times. The chain is built from TRBV29-1 and TRBJ2-7; D is undetermined. The V end lost 6 bases, the J end lost 1 base, and 13 bases lay between the germline ends. The CDR3 runs to 13 residues. Per germline, CDR1 SQVTM and CDR2 ANQGSEA. The CDR3 region is CSVVSGYSYEQYF. The CDR3 DNA sequence: TGCAGCGTAGTCTCCGGCTATTCCTACGAGCAGTACTTC.

This clonotype was counted at least ten times. At one boundary the junction diverges from the germline segment, which might be a read error. J is TRBJ1-1 and V is TRBV18; D is perhaps TRBD1 (6 bases). CDR1 and CDR2 from the germline V gene are KGHSH and LQKENI. This CDR3 is 14 amino acids long. CDR3 nucleotides: TGCGCCAGCAGCCCACAGGGACTGAACACTGAAGCTTTCTTT. Its translation is CASSPQGLNTEAFF.

This clonotype has a count of ten or more. The chain is built from TRBV6-6 and TRBJ1-1; a weak D match, TRBD1 (6 bases). This CDR3 has 13 residues. V lost 5 bases to trimming and J lost 10 bases, with 17 bases between them. Germline-derived CDR1 and CDR2 are MNHNY and SVGAGI (reference sequence). DNA for the CDR3: TGTGCCAGCAGTATGACAGGTGGTTTTGGAGCTTTCTTT. The encoded protein is CASSMTGGFGAFF.

This clonotype occurred many times. The V and J genes are TRBV20-1 and TRBJ2-3; D is undetermined. Germline V CDR1 and CDR2: DFQATT, SNEGSKA (reference sequence). V was clipped by 0 bases and J by 4 bases, with 8 bases between them. The CDR3 is 13 residues long. The CDR3 sequence: CSARDEGPDTQYF. The CDR3 nucleotides read TGCAGTGCTAGAGATGAAGGACCAGATACGCAGTATTTT.

This clonotype has a count of ten or more. This chain links TRBV4-2 with TRBJ2-2; D might be TRBD2 (5 bases). Trimming removed 0 bases at V and 6 bases at J, with 20 bases between. The CDR3 totals 18 residues. Germline lookup yields CDR1 LGHNA and CDR2 YNFKEQ. The CDR3 DNA follows: TGTGCCAGCAGCCAAGATCCGGTGCGGGCGAATTCGGCCGGGGAGCTGTTTTTT. The encoded protein is CASSQDPVRANSAGELFF.

This clonotype was found a few times. V usage is TRBV7-9 and J usage is TRBJ1-2; perhaps TRBD1 as D (5 bases). CDR1 and CDR2 from the germline V gene are SEHNR and FQNEAQ (reference sequence). The CDR3 length is 14 residues. The ends were cut back, 3 bases at V and 6 bases at J, with 14 bases in the middle. The CDR3 DNA follows: TGTGCCAGCAGCTTCCACGGCAGGGAGGATGGCTACACCTTC. It is translated as CASSFHGREDGYTF.

This clonotype was found many times. The J gene is TRBJ2-7, the V gene TRBV7-9; D is possibly TRBD2 (5 bases). This CDR3 comprises 13 residues. V was clipped by 3 bases and J by 9 bases, with 15 bases between them. Germline V lookup: CDR1 SEHNR, CDR2 FQNEAQ (reference sequence). Here the CDR3 DNA reads TGTGCCAGCAGCTTGGAGGCTCGATCGAGGCAGTACTTC. It translates to CASSLEARSRQYF. Using reference TRBV7-9 and TRBJ2-7 for the parts outside the CDR3, the full variable domain is DTGVSQNPRHKITKRGQNVTFRCDPISEHNRLYWYRQTLGQGPEFLTYFQNEAQLEKSRLLSDRFSAERPKGSFSTLEIQRTEQGDSAMYLCASSLEARSRQYFGPGTRLTVT.

V gene TRBV4-1 combines with J gene TRBJ2-1, with D uncertain. Germline CDR1 MGHRA, CDR2 YSYEKL. Trimming removed 2 bases at V and 0 bases at J, with 11 bases between. The CDR3 spans 16 residues. The CDR3 DNA reads as TGCGCCAGCAGCCAACGATCGGTTAGCTCCTACAATGAGCAGTTCTTC. Its protein product is CASSQRSVSSYNEQFF.

This clonotype has just a few counts. This chain connects TRBV27 to TRBJ2-7; the match to TRBD2 covers 8 bases. Germline V gene data show CDR1 as MNHEY and CDR2 as SMNVEV (reference sequence). J lost 2 bases, V lost 4 bases, and 7 bases had no gene match. This CDR3 has 15 amino acids. For the CDR3, the DNA is TGTGCCAGCAGTTCCCGAGCGGGAGCCGCCTACGAGCAGTACTTC. Its protein product is CASSSRAGAAYEQYF.